This T cell receptor (beta chain) was recovered during a study of identical twins. TCRdb re-called the 5' RACE reads through MiXCR, storing one row per CDR3 protein. The repertoire includes 600,000 to 700,000 distinct CDR3 sequences, around 20% of them detected once, and approximately 4.5% sits in the top ten. This clonotype was counted ten times or more. These data also formed part of another study, on T cells expressing NK-cell markers.

Input material: PBMCs. The clonotype comes from a woman in her late teens or twenties in good health.

The CDR3 region is CASSPGAGTEAFF. The CDR3 nucleotides read TGTGCCAGCAGTCCCGGCGCAGGCACTGAAGCTTTCTTT. V and J are TRBV27 and TRBJ1-1; D is uncertain. V lost 5 bases and J 4 bases, leaving 11 bases between the germline ends. The CDR3 sequence is 13 residues long. The germline gives CDR1 MNHEY, CDR2 SMNVEV (reference sequence).